The source of this T cell receptor (beta chain) is a study of blood T cell repertoires in COVID-19. Study in general: Samples representing acute and convalescent COVID-19 were sourced from the United States, Italy and Spain. Nucleic acid was either cDNA or gDNA, and it came from T cells, B-cell-depleted T cells, or PBMCs.

The CDR3 has 14 amino acids. Per germline, CDR1 MDHEN and CDR2 SYDVKM. The V segment lost 6 bases and the J segment 8 bases; nucleotides outside the gene matches: 9. Per the study methods: Nucleated cell number was recorded as an estimate derived from reference gene primer amplification. This table comes from immunoSEQ multiplex PCR, and its TCRdb copy is limited to in-frame clones, with some not included. V and J calls and clone size come straight from that table; D and trimming were deduced from the DNA. The sample lists about 170,000 clones, around two thirds seen once, with 3% in the top ten. The receptor comes from a woman of 80 years or more with acute or convalescent COVID-19. The J gene is TRBJ1-4, the V gene TRBV28, with TRBD1 identical over 7 bases. The sample consisted of peripheral blood. The CDR3 reads CASSRNDREEKLFF. The CDR3 DNA follows: TGTGCCAGCAGCCGAAATGACAGGGAAGAAAAACTGTTTTTT.